This entry concerns a single T cell receptor beta chain. The target antigen is unknown. The sample originates from a study of cytomegalovirus exposure and HLA in healthy donors. Overall study context: In an earlier analysis, 90 million to 130 million unique TCR beta sequences were found from about 180 million T cells. Notes on the study in general: Immune exposure was documented only through CMV serostatus.

PCR employed 60 Vbeta and 13 Jbeta primers. Generated by immunoSEQ multiplex PCR, the TCRdb table keeps only in-frame clones and is missing some. The data contain some 200,000 clones, 75% to 90% of them singletons. The germline V gene encodes CDR1 SGHRS and CDR2 YFSETQ. The CDR3 has 13 residues. V lost 5 bases, J lost 3 bases, and 5 bases stayed unmatched. Sequencing input: PBMCs. The receptor comes from a woman in her 50s in good health and CMV-seropositive. The chain carries TRBV5-1 and TRBJ2-7, with 7 nucleotides matching TRBD1. CDR3 protein: CASSSGQFYEQYF. The CDR3 coding sequence is TGCGCCAGCAGTTCGGGACAGTTCTACGAGCAGTACTTC.